This T cell receptor beta chain stems from a study of blood T cell repertoires in COVID-19. This CDR3 is 14 amino acids long. Trimming left V 4 bases short and J 9 bases short, with 16 bases between. Germline loops: CDR1 SNHLY, CDR2 FYNNEI. The assay was immunoSEQ multiplex PCR, and TCRdb's table has in-frame clones only and misses some. The data show about 100,000 clones, with about 86% seen just once and 2% to 3% held by the top ten. V gene TRBV2 combines with J gene TRBJ2-1; D gene unclear. The receptor comes from a woman between 45 and 60 years old who had recovered from COVID-19. Material: PBMCs or T cells enriched from blood (not recorded which). The CDR3 coding sequence is TGTGCCAGCAGTGTGGGTGGGCTCCAAGGTGAGCAGTTCTTC. Translation gives CASSVGGLQGEQFF.